This passage covers 16 T cell receptor beta chains from one sample sequenced in a study of shared clonotypes between healthy human individuals. The data were produced by immunoSEQ multiplex PCR, yet TCRdb's version contains in-frame clones alone and is incomplete. The table has a few million clones, approximately 93% seen once; the top ten hold about 0.39%. The sequencing input was naive CD4+ T cells from PBMCs. Subset defined: CD45RA+ positively selected. The receptor source for this set is a man aged 18 to 30 in good health. Some clones in this sample may be carry-over from other donors' samples.

The CDR3 nucleotides are TGCGCCAGCAGCCGGGACAGGGCGGAGACTGAAGCTTTCTTT. This translates into CASSRDRAETEAFF. The V and J genes are TRBV5-1 and TRBJ1-1, with TRBD1 matching 9 bases. The length of the CDR3 is 14 residues. The V gene's germline CDR1 is SGHRS and CDR2 YFSETQ. V trimming: 4 bases; J trimming: 5 bases; junction bases outside the gene matches: 6.

This clone has more than one count but fewer than ten. The chain links TRBV10-3 to TRBJ1-5; tentative D call: TRBD1 (5 bases). The CDR3 contains 15 residues. V lost 0 bases and J 2 bases, leaving 8 bases between the germline ends. The germline V gene has CDR1 ENHRY and CDR2 SYGVKD. CDR3 coding DNA: TGTGCCATCAGTGAGTCGGGGGACGGCAATCAGCCCCAGCATTTT. Translation: CAISESGDGNQPQHF.

This chain connects TRBV7-8 to TRBJ1-1; D unresolved. The CDR3 length is 15 residues. Germline CDR1 reads SGHVS; CDR2 reads FQNEAQ. V was clipped by 2 bases and J by 6 bases, with 16 bases between them. CDR3: CASSLIFRAGAEAFF. The DNA of the CDR3 is TGTGCCAGCAGCTTAATATTTAGGGCCGGAGCTGAAGCTTTCTTT.

This clone was seen a single time. The rearrangement joins TRBV7-8 to TRBJ1-3, with D tentatively TRBD1 (5 bases). The germline CDR1 and CDR2 sequences are SGHVS and FQNEAQ. The CDR3 covers 15 residues. Trimming stripped 4 bases from V and 8 bases from J, with 18 bases between. The CDR3 DNA reads as TGTGCCAGCAGCTCCCTGGGGGAGCCCGGGGACACCATATATTTT. It codes for CASSSLGEPGDTIYF. Full variable domain (rest looked up from reference TRBV7-8 and TRBJ1-3): GAGVSQSPRYKVAKRGQDVALRCDPISGHVSLFWYQQALGQGPEFLTYFQNEAQLDKSGLPSDRFFAERPEGSVSTLKIQRTQQEDSAVYLCASSSLGEPGDTIYFGEGSWLTVV.

This clone appeared a single time. As DNA, the CDR3 is TGCAGCTCTTCTACCGGGCAGGGGGAAGGCTACACCTTC. Amino acid sequence: CSSSTGQGEGYTF. This chain joins TRBV29-1 and TRBJ1-2; 7 bases align to TRBD1. Looked up from germline, CDR1 is SQVTM and CDR2 is ANQGSEA. The V gene end was trimmed by 8 bases and the J gene end by 8 bases; junction bases not matched to a gene: 14. The CDR3 has 13 residues.

This chain joins TRBV2 and TRBJ1-5; unclear D gene. CDR1 and CDR2 from the germline V gene are SNHLY and FYNNEI. This CDR3 contains 13 residues. V lost 8 bases to trimming and J lost 3 bases, with 11 bases between them. CDR3: CASGQALNQPQHF. In DNA, the CDR3 is TGTGCCAGCGGGCAGGCCCTCAATCAGCCCCAGCATTTT. Full variable domain (rest looked up from reference TRBV2 and TRBJ1-5): EPEVTQTPSHQVTQMGQEVILRCVPISNHLYFYWYRQILGQKVEFLVSFYNNEISEKSEIFDDQFSVERPDGSNFTLKIRSTKLEDSAMYFCASGQALNQPQHFGDGTRLSIL.

The genes are TRBV2 and TRBJ2-4; D is uncertain. The CDR3 has 15 residues. V was cut by 2 bases and J by 8 bases, with 16 bases left in between. CDR1 and CDR2 (germline): SNHLY, FYNNEI. CDR3 sequence reads: CASSEYLPSGDIQYF. The CDR3 DNA is TGTGCCAGCAGTGAATATCTACCTTCTGGGGACATTCAGTACTTC.

The CDR3 region has the DNA TGTGCCAGCAACCTAAAGGGGGCGCACACTGAAGCTTTCTTT. Residues: CASNLKGAHTEAFF. The V call is TRBV6-1, the J call TRBJ1-1, with 7 nucleotides matching TRBD1. The CDR3 contains 14 residues. The V gene's germline CDR1 is MNHNS and CDR2 SASEGT. V lost 7 bases, J lost 3 bases, and 8 bases stayed unmatched.

V usage is TRBV30 and J usage is TRBJ1-1; no firm D call. Trimming stripped 3 bases from V and 2 bases from J, with 10 bases between. CDR3 length: 13 amino acids. CDR1 and CDR2 from the germline V gene are GTSNPN and SVGIG (reference sequence). The chain's CDR3 is CAWRRHPNTEAFF. The CDR3 DNA sequence: TGTGCCTGGAGGCGGCACCCTAACACTGAAGCTTTCTTT.

V and J are TRBV9 and TRBJ2-3; D possibly matches TRBD1 or TRBD2 (5 bases each). The CDR3 length is 16 residues. Trimming took 0 bases from V and 0 from J, leaving 11 bases between them. Germline-derived CDR1 and CDR2 are SGDLS and YYNGEE. As DNA, the CDR3 is TGTGCCAGCAGCGTAGTTCCATGGGGGAGCACAGATACGCAGTATTTT. It codes for CASSVVPWGSTDTQYF.

The table lists this clone with a count of one. The DNA of the CDR3 is TGTGCCAGCTTAGGACATGGCTACACCTTC. It translates to CASLGHGYTF. The J gene is TRBJ1-2, the V gene TRBV7-2; D call uncertain. The germline V gene encodes CDR1 SGHTA and CDR2 FQGNSA. CDR3 length equals 10 residues. Trimming took off 8 bases at V and 6 bases at J, with 7 bases between the two ends.

In DNA form, the CDR3 reads TGTGCCAGTAGTATGATTGCTAGCGGCGGTGAGCAGTTCTTC. This translates into CASSMIASGGEQFF. The J gene is TRBJ2-1, the V gene TRBV19; 7 bases align to TRBD2. V was pared by 3 bases and J by 9 bases, with 8 bases of the junction left unmatched. The CDR3 consists of 14 residues. CDR1 LNHDA and CDR2 SQIVND come from the germline V gene (reference sequence).

The chain links TRBV19 to TRBJ2-3, with TRBD1 matching 8 bases. The CDR3 is made up of 15 amino acids. Trimming at V came to 6 bases and at J to 1 base, leaving 6 bases not matched to a gene. The germline gives CDR1 LNHDA, CDR2 SQIVND (reference sequence). The CDR3 is CASRTDRAGTDTQYF. The CDR3 nucleotides are TGTGCCAGTAGAACGGACAGGGCGGGCACAGATACGCAGTATTTT.

The V and J genes are TRBV30 and TRBJ2-5, with no clear D. V dropped 2 bases and J dropped 2 bases, with 9 bases sitting between them. Germline lookup yields CDR1 GTSNPN and CDR2 SVGIG (reference sequence). This CDR3 has 13 amino acids. CDR3 DNA sequence: TGTGCCTGGAGTTACGGATCACAAGAGACCCAGTACTTC. As protein: CAWSYGSQETQYF.

This sequence joins TRBV25-1 and TRBJ2-2, with 7 bases that match TRBD1. Germline CDR1 is MGHDK and CDR2 is SYGVNS. The CDR3 sequence is 14 residues long. V lost 6 bases and J lost 6; bases outside the gene matches: 7. CDR3 sequence: CASRDNQGAGELFF. The CDR3 DNA reads as TGTGCCAGCAGAGACAATCAGGGGGCCGGGGAGCTGTTTTTT. The full variable domain, completed using reference TRBV25-1 and TRBJ2-2, is EADIYQTPRYLVIGTGKKITLECSQTMGHDKMYWYQQDPGMELHLIHYSYGVNSTEKGDLSSESTVSRIRTEHFPLTLESARPSHTSQYLCASRDNQGAGELFFGEGSRLTVL.

This chain links TRBV18 with TRBJ1-5, with D possibly being TRBD1 (6 bases). This CDR3 spans 17 amino acids. CDR1 and CDR2 (germline): KGHSH, LQKENI. The germline V and J ends were trimmed by 0 bases and 6 bases, with 18 bases remaining between them. The CDR3, as DNA: TGTGCCAGCTCACCACCGGGGCAGGGGATTCGGGGTCAGCCCCAGCATTTT. Its translation: CASSPPGQGIRGQPQHF.